These T cell receptor beta chains were read from a single sample in a study of ipilimumab plus nivolumab after autologous stem cell transplantation. Repertoires were generated with immunoSEQ multiplex PCR, while TCRdb's copy carries only in-frame clones and drops some. Among about 40,000 clones listed, more than 85% were seen once. This specimen consisted of PBMCs, obtained in a trial of ipilimumab plus nivolumab as post-transplant consolidation. The receptors were gathered from a male donor with multiple myeloma. Both conserved end residues are part of each CDR3. The D gene is left open where the match is weak.

cdr3_aa j_call v_call d_call
CASSVGQGSLLRTGELFF TRBJ2-2 TRBV5-1 TRBD1
CASSGRVGETQYF TRBJ2-5 TRBV19 -
CASSAFVRERETQYF TRBJ2-5 TRBV27 TRBD2
CASSIGQGVSPLHF TRBJ1-6 TRBV19 -
CASSISGSTDTQYF TRBJ2-3 TRBV19 -
CASSLGYRDYEQYF TRBJ2-7 TRBV28 -
CASSRRTGFLDSTLHF TRBJ1-6 TRBV7-2 -
CASSFVSSGRNEQYF TRBJ2-7 TRBV5-5 TRBD2
CASSFWDFQSTDTQYF TRBJ2-3 TRBV7-2 -
CASSWRTLSSYEQYF TRBJ2-7 TRBV19 -
CASSLGGVEQYF TRBJ2-7 TRBV7-8 -
CASSQDPRSWGTDTQYF TRBJ2-3 TRBV4-3 -
CASKEYGYTF TRBJ1-2 TRBV19 -
CASSYSNRALYEQYF TRBJ2-7 TRBV6-5 -
CASIAGPDTDTQYF TRBJ2-3 TRBV19 TRBD2
CASSPSGTTGFYNEQFF TRBJ2-1 TRBV7-9 TRBD1
CAWSRQGAGEQYF TRBJ2-7 TRBV30 TRBD1
CSVGYPTGPYEQYF - TRBV29-1 TRBD1
CASSHGGKGLAGGRDEQFF TRBJ2-1 TRBV5-1 TRBD2
CSARFYNEQFF TRBJ2-1 TRBV20-1 -
CASSLVTGVTNYGYTF TRBJ1-2 TRBV7-2 TRBD1
CASSPTGNTEAFF TRBJ1-1 TRBV18 -
CASSSPAGPLNGYTF TRBJ1-2 TRBV28 -
CSVERGTGAYNEQFF TRBJ2-1 TRBV29-1 TRBD1
CASSNWEDRDEQYF TRBJ2-7 TRBV21-1 -
CASSNRDRVSNYGYTF TRBJ1-2 TRBV9 TRBD1
CAISDPFTYEQYF TRBJ2-7 TRBV10-3 -
CASSLRYSGRAETQYF TRBJ2-5 TRBV5-6 TRBD2
CASSFVSGQGDSGELFF TRBJ2-2 TRBV5-1 TRBD1
CASSGPSTDTQYF TRBJ2-3 TRBV28 -
CASSLPGLAATDTQYF TRBJ2-3 TRBV19 TRBD2
CASSLGFSEEKLFF TRBJ1-4 TRBV19 -
CASSSVTLLATNEKLFF TRBJ1-4 TRBV7-9 -